The clone carrying this T cell receptor beta chain has ten or more counts. Its target is unknown. The authors prepared the TCRbeta library with unique molecular identifiers. TCRdb reprocessed the PCR reads with MiXCR, giving one entry per CDR3 protein. The data show almost 500,000 distinct CDR3 sequences, with roughly a tenth seen just once and around 2% held by the top ten. The data originate from a study of T-cell reconstitution after alpha-beta-depleted transplantation in children. Study conclusions and caveats: At around two months after transplant, the alpha-beta T cells were reportedly derived from several hundred expanded clones that came from non-depleted graft cells. By one year post-transplant, T-cell counts and diversity largely arose from T cells that were newly produced. Surviving recipient T cells and intrathymic progenitors accounted for some patients' high TCRbeta diversity at day 60.

V lost 8 bases and J lost 1, with 24 bases in between. This CDR3 is 18 amino acids long. Germline CDR1 reads SGHTA; CDR2 reads FQGNSA. The sequence derives from a child between 2 and 9 years old with inherited bone marrow failure, due to receive a stem cell transplant. The material sequenced was PBMCs, taken before TCRalphabeta/CD19-depleted stem cell transplant. The chain has TRBV7-2 and TRBJ2-4; either TRBD1 or TRBD2 may supply D (5 bases each). The CDR3, as DNA: TGTGCCAGCTCCCCCGGGACGCGGTATAGTCTCGCCAAAAACATTCAGTACTTC. This encodes CASSPGTRYSLAKNIQYF.